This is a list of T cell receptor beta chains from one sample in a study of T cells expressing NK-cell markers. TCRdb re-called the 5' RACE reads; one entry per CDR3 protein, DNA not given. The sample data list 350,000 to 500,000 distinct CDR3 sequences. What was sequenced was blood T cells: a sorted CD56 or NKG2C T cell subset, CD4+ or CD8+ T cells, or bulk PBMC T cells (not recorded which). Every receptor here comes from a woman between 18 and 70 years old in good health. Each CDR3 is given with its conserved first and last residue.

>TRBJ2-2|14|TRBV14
CASSQDINTGELFF
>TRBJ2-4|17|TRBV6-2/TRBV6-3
CASSSLAGGLAKNIQYF
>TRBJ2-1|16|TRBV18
CASSPPGLAGGNEQFF
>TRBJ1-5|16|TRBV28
CASSTKTGRIDQPQHF
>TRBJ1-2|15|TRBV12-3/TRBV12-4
CASTSWSAGSYGYTF
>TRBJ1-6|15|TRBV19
CASRSSGSYNSPLHF
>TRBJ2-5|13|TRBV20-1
CSARDKPWQTQYF
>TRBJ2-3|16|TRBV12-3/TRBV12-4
CASATSGGPVTDTQYF
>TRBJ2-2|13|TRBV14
CASSHGKAGELFF
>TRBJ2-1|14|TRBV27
CASTYSGTYNEQFF
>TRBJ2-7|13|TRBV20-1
CSASLYNSYEQYF
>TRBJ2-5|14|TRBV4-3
CASSQEIAEETQYF
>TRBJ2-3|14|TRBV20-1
CSARRSGRTDTQYF
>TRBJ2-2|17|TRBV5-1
CASSLVSSGSSTGELFF
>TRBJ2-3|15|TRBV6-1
CASSDRGRNTDTQYF
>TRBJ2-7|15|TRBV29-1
CSVGLAGGGYYEQYF
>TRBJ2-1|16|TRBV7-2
CASSLARQGGLNEQFF
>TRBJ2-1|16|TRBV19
CASSSGVRQSLGEQFF
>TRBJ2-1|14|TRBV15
CATSRSTGSNEQFF
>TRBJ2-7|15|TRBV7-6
CASSLGGKGTYEQYF
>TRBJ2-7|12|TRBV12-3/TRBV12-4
CASSYTPYEQYF
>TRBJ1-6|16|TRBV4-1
CASSQGDRAGNSPLHF
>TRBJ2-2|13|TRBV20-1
CSAKGPNTGELFF
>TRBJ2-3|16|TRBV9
CASSVAASGGTDTQYF
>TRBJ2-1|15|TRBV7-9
CASSLVNRDSGEQFF
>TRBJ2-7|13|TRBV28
CASRRHGAYEQYF
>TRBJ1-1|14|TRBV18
CASSPPFMNTEAFF
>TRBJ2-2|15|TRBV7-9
CASSLALGDTGELFF
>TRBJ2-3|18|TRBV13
CASSHRLAGGESTDTQYF
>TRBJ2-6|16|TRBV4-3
CASSLPPVSGANVLTF
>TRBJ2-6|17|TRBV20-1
CSARRLDKGVGANVLTF
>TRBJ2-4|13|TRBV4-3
CASSQDDRGIQYF
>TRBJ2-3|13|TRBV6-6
CASSYTRPDTQYF
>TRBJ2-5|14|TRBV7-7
CASRPGQDDETQYF
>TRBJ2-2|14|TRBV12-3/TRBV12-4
CAGRTSGSPGELFF
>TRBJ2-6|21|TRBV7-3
CASSSTRTSGSQPSGANVLTF
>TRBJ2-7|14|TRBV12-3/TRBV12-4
CASSLEGPVGEQYF
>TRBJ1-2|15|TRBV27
CASSADTGPNYGYTF
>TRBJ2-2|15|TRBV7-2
CASSRGTGDTGELFF
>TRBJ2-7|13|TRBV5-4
CASSLYTGSEQYF
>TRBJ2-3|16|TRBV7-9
CASSPLDWISTDTQYF
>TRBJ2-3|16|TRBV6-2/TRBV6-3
CASSRGQRSSADTQYF
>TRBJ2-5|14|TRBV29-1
CSVEDPARRETQYF
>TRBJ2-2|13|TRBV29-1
CSVGTLHTGELFF
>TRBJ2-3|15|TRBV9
CASSVGAGGPDTQYF
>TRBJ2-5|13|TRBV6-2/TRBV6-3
CASSYGEKETQYF